This TCR beta chain stems from a study of shared clonotypes between healthy human individuals. Study-level results: It was expected that sequencing depth would affect clonotype sharing among donors. Roughly 5% of naive CD4 clonotypes were common to a handful of donors.

From CD4+ cells came CD45RA+ naive and CD45RA-negative memory subsets. In regard to this clone: The antigen remains undetermined.

The method was immunoSEQ multiplex PCR; TCRdb's version includes in-frame clones alone and lacks a portion of them. The data show over 2 million clones, 90% to 95% seen once. With V trimmed by 5 bases and J by 4 bases, 5 bases remained unmatched. CDR1 is PRHDT, CDR2 FYEKMQ, per germline (reference sequence). The CDR3 spans 14 residues. This chain links TRBV13 with TRBJ2-7; 10 bases are a match to TRBD1. The sequencing input was naive CD4+ T cells sorted from blood. The subset is: CD45RA+ positively selected. The sequence derives from a man aged 18 to 29 in good health. DNA for the CDR3: TGTGCCAGCAGCCCCCGGGGACAGGGGTACGAGCAGTACTTC. The encoded protein is CASSPRGQGYEQYF.